This TCR beta chain was recorded in a study of cytomegalovirus exposure and HLA in healthy donors (TCRdb year 2017). The study in broad terms: The 666 repertoires of the first cohort and the 95 to 150 validation repertoires were produced on the same platform, according to a later analysis. The study aimed to test whether cataloging public T cell receptors could reveal signatures of past pathogen exposure. A separate validation cohort of roughly 130 different subjects was used in addition to the roughly 620-subject first cohort. To predict cytomegalovirus infection status, the study combined high-throughput TCR immunosequencing, statistical association of individual TCRs with disease status, and machine learning.

Points on this clone: What antigen it recognizes has not been identified. Base quality data are lacking; no much larger clone is found one base away.

From the germline V gene, CDR1 is MDHEN and CDR2 is SYDVKM. The V end loses 3 bases and the J end loses 6 bases, and a stretch of 11 bases separates them. Taken from cysteine to phenylalanine, the CDR3 has 13 residues. Only the CDR3 part of the read is kept: 39 bases, read in frame from the first base. The donors belonged to the validation cohort of over a hundred subjects, which was separate from the 666-subject first cohort. Study-wide findings and limitations: The study gave a list of 150 to 200 TCR beta chains associated with cytomegalovirus. According to the authors, the approach could potentially be generalized to other disease states and immunological phenotypes. In both the original and validation cohorts, the classifier was reported to diagnose cytomegalovirus status with high specificity and sensitivity. In a later analysis, TCRs clustered in the first cohort were found to also tend to co-occur in the roughly 110 validation repertoires, with 94% of cluster scores above 0. A few of the identified cytomegalovirus-associated TCR beta chains were confirmed in vitro to be specific for cytomegalovirus antigens. Across donors, most TCR sequences were observed very rarely, whereas some public TCRs were present in many individuals. The validation cohort had no HLA typing available for a later analysis, so co-occurrence within that cohort was assessed over all 120 or so repertoires.

Receptor amplification or capture employed the immunoSEQ multiplex PCR assay. The published analysis was carried out like this. A statistical classification framework was built to diagnose cytomegalovirus status from the catalog of TCR beta chain sequences. Imported from immuneACCESS, the table was reduced by TCRdb to in-frame sequences with V and J called. These copies leave out some clones; in studies compared against another copy, an unresolved V gene accounts for under half, and the cause of the remainder is not known. V and J calls and clone size are given by that table; D and trimming were obtained from the DNA. Within this sample are about 360,000 clones, with 75% to 90% of them counted one time only. 0.83% of the sample lies in the top ten.

This receptor was identified in a woman between 18 and 29 years old in good health and CMV-seronegative. The chain employs TRBV28 and TRBJ1-2, and possibly TRBD1, on 5 matching bases. Sequenced: PBMCs. The DNA is as follows: TGTGCCAGCAGTTTTAGAGCGGGACATGGCTACACCTTC. Translation gives CASSFRAGHGYTF.